This entry concerns a single T cell receptor beta chain. The target of this receptor is not known. No per-base quality is available; no much larger clone lies one base away. The record originates from a study of shared clonotypes between healthy human individuals (dated by TCRdb to 2018 to 2020). For context, the study as a whole: A few men and a couple of women, aged 18 to 49 years, made up the cohort. Per donor, three plates each were used for CD4 naive and CD4 memory, two for CD8 naive, and one for CD8 memory. To estimate repertoire size and how much clonotypes are shared between individuals, the study performed deep sequencing of blood TCR repertoires from a few healthy adults. To increase sequencing depth and limit assay-specific biases, different laboratories used diverse techniques to prepare libraries and sequence TCR repertoires. Between about 0.9 and 10 billion PBMCs per donor were obtained by leukapheresis.

The paper as a whole reports these results and caveats: Larger estimated clonotype richness was generally found for naive subsets than for memory subsets. Compared with non-shared clonotypes, the clonotypes found in all four sorted-subset donors had higher generation probabilities. Pairwise subsampling led to the expectation that sequencing depth would affect the degree of clonotype sharing among donors. Incomplete sequencing was indicated by rarefaction of sorted-subset datasets, despite the large sequencing depth. Sharing across several donors was observed for around 5% of naive CD4, under 4% of naive CD8, about 2.5% of memory CD4, and approximately 0.41% of memory CD8 clonotypes. The small number of donors limited the genetic and exposure-history diversity represented. Sampling was restricted to blood, and TCR repertoires in tissues likely differ from the TCR repertoires found in blood.

Using the deep immunoSEQ assay, multiplex PCR amplified TCR CDR3 regions from genomic DNA. Genomic DNA extracted from each cell subset was distributed evenly over all wells of several immunoSEQ 96-well plates, and each plate served as one replicate. For sorted subsets, around 200 ng genomic DNA, equal to 25,000 to 35,000 T cell genomes, was loaded into each replicate PCR. Purified libraries were quantified with a Qubit 3.0 fluorometer, sized on a Bioanalyzer 2100, and re-quantified with the KAPA Library Quantification kit. Every immunoSEQ 96-well plate was sequenced on a separate single-read 150-cycle Illumina NextSeq 550 flow cell. In the authors' own workflow: Because the immunoSEQ output held only junctional sequences and lacked quality scores, the filtering could not match the filtering applied to full-length reads. To assign V/J genes and CDR3, sequences were annotated using PyIR, a Python wrapper for IgBLAST v1.9, with IMGT germline references. Reads with weak V/J assignments (E-value above 1e-6), missing CDR3, stop codons, out-of-frame junctions, or ambiguous translated residues were removed. V3J clonotypes were defined as sequences sharing an identical inferred V gene, J gene, and CDR3 amino acid sequence. The percentage overlap between two repertoires was calculated by dividing the number of shared unique clonotypes by the size of the smaller repertoire. Richness of each repertoire was evaluated using RTK rarefaction, the Chao1 estimator, and Recon v2.1 estimates of unobserved clonotypes. OLGA was used to compute generation probabilities for all TCRbeta clonotypes that the gDNA method yielded from a handful of donors. The table comes from immuneACCESS by way of TCRdb, which keeps in-frame sequences with V and J called. Part of the clones is missing from these tables; in studies checked, under half for an unresolved V gene and the rest for unknown reasons. Clone size and the V and J calls come from that table; the DNA yielded D and trimming. This sample lists 1,500,000 or so clones; roughly 98.5% were detected once. 0.36% of the sample belongs to the ten largest clones.

The donors were healthy, HIV-negative adults with no recently reported acute infections or vaccinations. Every donor was a Caucasian adult residing in Nashville, Tennessee, USA. CD4+ T cells were enriched by magnetic negative selection; naive cells were then positively selected on CD45RA, and the negative fraction formed the memory subset. Blood was collected by leukapheresis, and PBMCs were isolated by Ficoll-Histopaque density gradient centrifugation and then cryopreserved in liquid nitrogen vapor phase. Purity and quantity of every magnetically sorted T cell population were checked by analytical flow cytometry. Each sorted fraction had its genomic DNA isolated and then quantified by UV absorbance on a Nanodrop 2000c. Spanning cysteine to phenylalanine, the CDR3 consists of 17 amino acids. The read is trimmed to its CDR3 DNA, 51 bases read in frame from base 1. Relative to germline, V is missing 4 bases and J is missing 4 bases, with 15 bases of the junction outside any gene match. CDR1 SGHNT and CDR2 YYREEE were looked up in the germline V gene (reference sequence).

This TCR was recovered from a man aged 25-45 years in good health. Specimen: naive CD4+ T cells sorted from blood. The sample's cell subset or site label, in plain terms: CD45RA+ positively selected. The chain couples TRBV5-4 to TRBJ2-3; 7 central bases correspond to TRBD2. The DNA reads TGTGCCAGCAGCCCCCGGCCTAGCGGCGGGAGTTCAGATACGCAGTATTTT. Its product reads: CASSPRPSGGSSDTQYF.